The sequence of this T cell receptor (beta chain) was determined in a study of T cell repertoires in cytomegalovirus infection. Points from the study as a whole: The response measured ex vivo was dominated by TCR beta clonotypes (HLA-C-restricted and CMV-specific).

TCRdb itself ran the reads through MiXCR, one entry per CDR3 protein. Of about 150,000 distinct CDR3 sequences listed, 17% were seen once; the top ten hold 15% to 20%. About this clonotype: Its target is unknown.

CDR3 length: 14 amino acids. V lost 1 base to trimming and J lost 8 bases, with 9 bases between them. Germline V gives CDR1 SGHVS, CDR2 FQNEAQ. This TCR derives from a human donor in good health (CMV status not recorded). Some clones in this sample may be carry-over from other donors' samples. This chain uses TRBV7-8 with TRBJ1-6, with D perhaps TRBD1 (6 bases). Material: CD8+ T cells from PBMCs. This CDR3 is CASSLEGEYSPLHF. The CDR3 DNA sequence: TGTGCCAGCAGCTTAGAGGGGGAGTATTCACCCCTCCACTTT. Complete variable domain (other parts from reference TRBV7-8 and TRBJ1-6): GAGVSQSPRYKVAKRGQDVALRCDPISGHVSLFWYQQALGQGPEFLTYFQNEAQLDKSGLPSDRFFAERPEGSVSTLKIQRTQQEDSAVYLCASSLEGEYSPLHFGNGTRLTVT.